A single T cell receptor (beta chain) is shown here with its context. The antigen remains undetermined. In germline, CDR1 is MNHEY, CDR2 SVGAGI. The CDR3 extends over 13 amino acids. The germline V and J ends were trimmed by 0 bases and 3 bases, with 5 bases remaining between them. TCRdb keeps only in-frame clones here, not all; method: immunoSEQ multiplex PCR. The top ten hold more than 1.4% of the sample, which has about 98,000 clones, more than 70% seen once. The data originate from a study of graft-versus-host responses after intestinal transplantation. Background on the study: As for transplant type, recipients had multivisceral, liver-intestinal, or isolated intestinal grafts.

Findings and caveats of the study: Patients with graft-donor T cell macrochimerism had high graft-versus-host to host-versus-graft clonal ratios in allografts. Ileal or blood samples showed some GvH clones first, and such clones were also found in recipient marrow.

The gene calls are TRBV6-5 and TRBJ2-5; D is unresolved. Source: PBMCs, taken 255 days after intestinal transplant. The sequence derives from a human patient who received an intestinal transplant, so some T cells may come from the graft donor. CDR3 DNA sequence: TGTGCCAGCAGTTACTCGGGGAAAGAGACCCAGTACTTC. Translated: CASSYSGKETQYF.